The 21 T cell receptor beta chains in this list originate from one sample, sequenced in a study of T cell repertoires in cytomegalovirus infection. TCRdb reprocessed the reads with MiXCR, giving one entry per CDR3 protein. The table records over 250,000 distinct CDR3 sequences, roughly 23% of them present only once. Specimen: PBMCs. The receptors were gathered from a human donor in good health (CMV status not recorded). Some clones in this sample may be carry-over from other donors' samples.

This clonotype was detected a few times. This chain links TRBV28 with TRBJ1-6; TRBD1 is a possible D gene (5 bases). Per the germline V gene, CDR1 is MDHEN and CDR2 is SYDVKM. Trimming left V 2 bases short and J 6 bases short, with 8 bases between. The CDR3 runs to 14 residues. In nucleotides, the CDR3 is TGTGCCAGCAGTTTAATCAGGGTTAATTCACCCCTCCACTTT. It encodes CASSLIRVNSPLHF. Based on the CDR3 plus reference TRBV28 and TRBJ1-6, the full variable domain is DVKVTQSSRYLVKRTGEKVFLECVQDMDHENMFWYRQDPGLGLRLIYFSYDVKMKEKGDIPEGYSVSREKKERFSLILESASTNQTSMYLCASSLIRVNSPLHFGNGTRLTVT.

This clonotype was seen once. A much larger clone differs by one base, so this may be a read error. The final CDR3 position lacks the conserved phenylalanine or tryptophan, pointing to a likely read error. V is TRBV24-1 and J is TRBJ2-1, with D tentatively TRBD2 (5 bases). Germline V gene lookup returns CDR1 KGHDR and CDR2 SFDVKD. The CDR3 is 15 amino acids. Trimming cost V 2 bases and J 2 bases, with 9 bases left between them. The CDR3 loop is CATSDSYGAYNEQFL. CDR3 DNA sequence: TGTGCCACCAGTGATTCCTACGGGGCCTACAATGAGCAGTTCCTC.

CDR3 nucleotide sequence: TGTGCCAGCAGCCCACGCTACAATGAGCAGTTCTTC. It specifies CASSPRYNEQFF. The rearrangement links TRBV11-2 to TRBJ2-1; no definite D call. The CDR3 totals 12 residues. Per germline, CDR1 SGHAT and CDR2 FQNNGV. Deletions cut 5 bases from V and 3 bases from J, with 5 bases between.

The chain joins TRBV7-2 to TRBJ2-7; 8 bases are shared with TRBD1. The CDR3 spans 15 residues. Germline V lookup: CDR1 SGHTA, CDR2 FQGNSA. After removal of 1 base from V and 7 bases from J, the junction contained 9 bases not matched to a gene. The CDR3 bases are TGTGCCAGCAGCTTAGTTTCGGGACAGGCAGGGGAGCAGTACTTC. It encodes CASSLVSGQAGEQYF.

This clonotype has just a few counts. This sequence joins TRBV19 and TRBJ1-4; TRBD1 matches 7 bases. The germline V gene has CDR1 LNHDA and CDR2 SQIVND (reference sequence). The CDR3 is 14 residues long. The V and J ends lost 7 bases and 8 bases, in that order; junction bases with no gene match: 10. The CDR3 DNA reads as TGTGCCAGTATTGCCGGGACAGAAGGCGAAAAACTGTTTTTT. Residues: CASIAGTEGEKLFF.

There are many counts of this clonotype. The chain is built from TRBV7-2 and TRBJ2-1; 11 bases match TRBD2. The V gene end was trimmed by 1 base and the J gene end by 5 bases; junction bases not matched to a gene: 1. The CDR3 loop spans 15 amino acids. Germline V gene lookup returns CDR1 SGHTA and CDR2 FQGNSA. DNA of the CDR3: TGTGCCAGCAGCTTAGTAGCGGGAGGGGACAATGAGCAGTTCTTC. Its protein product is CASSLVAGGDNEQFF. The full variable domain, rest sourced from reference TRBV7-2 and TRBJ2-1, is GAGVSQSPSNKVTEKGKDVELRCDPISGHTALYWYRQSLGQGLEFLIYFQGNSAPDKSGLPSDRFSAERTGGSVSTLTIQRTQQEDSAVYLCASSLVAGGDNEQFFGPGTRLTVL.

The V and J genes are TRBV29-1 and TRBJ2-3; 7 bases fit TRBD1. After removal of 2 bases from V and 3 bases from J, the junction contained 8 bases not matched to a gene. CDR1 SQVTM and CDR2 ANQGSEA come from the germline V gene. CDR3 size: 15 residues. The CDR3 reads CSVEHGNRGTDTQYF. CDR3 sequence (DNA): TGCAGCGTTGAACATGGTAACAGGGGAACAGATACGCAGTATTTT.

This clonotype was counted ten times or more. The CDR3 spells CASSPDRASANYGYTF. CDR3 coding DNA: TGTGCCAGCAGCCCTGACAGGGCGTCGGCTAACTATGGCTACACCTTC. The chain combines TRBV4-2 with TRBJ1-2, with TRBD1 matching 7 bases. Germline loops: CDR1 LGHNA, CDR2 YNFKEQ. The CDR3 is made up of 16 amino acids. After removal of 4 bases from V and 0 bases from J, the junction contained 8 bases not matched to a gene.

This clonotype was recorded a few times. The chain combines TRBV20-1 with TRBJ1-3; possibly TRBD1 for D (5 bases). CDR3 size: 12 residues. With 3 bases removed from V and 5 bases from J, the gap between germline ends came to 8 bases. Per the germline V gene, CDR1 is DFQATT and CDR2 is SNEGSKA (reference sequence). CDR3 sequence reads: CSASQGRNTIYF. The DNA of the CDR3 is TGCAGTGCTAGCCAGGGTCGAAACACCATATATTTT.

This clonotype was counted once. The chain links TRBV20-1 to TRBJ2-3; no firm D call. The CDR3 has 14 residues. V lost 5 bases and J 5 bases, leaving 17 bases between the germline ends. Germline values: CDR1 DFQATT, CDR2 SNEGSKA (reference sequence). CDR3 bases: TGCAGTGCTGCCCCAGGAAAAGGAAGAGATACGCAGTATTTT. Translating it yields CSAAPGKGRDTQYF.

This clonotype was seen a few times. The rearrangement uses TRBV27 and TRBJ1-1, with 9 positions matching TRBD1. The CDR3 is 15 residues long. The V gene end was trimmed by 6 bases and the J gene end by 1 base; junction bases not matched to a gene: 6. The germline gives CDR1 MNHEY, CDR2 SMNVEV (reference sequence). The CDR3 is CASRARTGANTEAFF. The CDR3 DNA reads TGTGCCAGCAGGGCTCGGACAGGGGCGAACACTGAAGCTTTCTTT.

This chain links TRBV25-1 with TRBJ2-7; no firm D call. The CDR3 has 11 amino acids. The germline gives CDR1 MGHDK, CDR2 SYGVNS. V lost 8 bases, J lost 1 base, and 6 bases lay in between. The CDR3 coding sequence is TGTGCCAGCGCTAGATCCTACGAGCAGTACTTC. Translating gives CASARSYEQYF.

The chain combines TRBV11-2 with TRBJ2-7, with D maybe TRBD1 (5 bases). The V gene's germline CDR1 is SGHAT and CDR2 FQNNGV. CDR3 length: 15 amino acids. V was pared by 0 bases and J by 2 bases, with 11 bases between. The DNA of the CDR3 is TGTGCCAGCAGCTTAGAAGGGGAAAGCCCCTACGAGCAGTACTTC. This sequence encodes CASSLEGESPYEQYF.

The chain has TRBV5-1 and TRBJ2-6; D perhaps matches TRBD2 (6 bases). Germline loops: CDR1 SGHRS, CDR2 YFSETQ. The CDR3 is 13 amino acids. Trimming stripped 7 bases from V and 4 bases from J, with 9 bases between. CDR3 sequence reads: CASGRTGANVLTF. The CDR3 DNA reads as TGCGCCAGCGGGAGGACCGGGGCCAACGTCCTGACTTTC.

V and J are TRBV10-2 and TRBJ2-7; tentatively, D is TRBD2 (5 bases). The germline V and J ends were trimmed by 10 bases and 5 bases, with 18 bases remaining between them. This CDR3 spans 13 amino acids. CDR1 is WSHSY, CDR2 SAAADI, per germline. The DNA of the CDR3 is TGCGCCACCCAGGACGGGATTCGGGACGAGCAGTACTTC. It codes for CATQDGIRDEQYF.

This chain links TRBV11-2 with TRBJ2-2; D is unresolved. The CDR3 has 13 residues. The V end lost 1 base, the J end lost 7 bases, and 7 bases lay between the germline ends. Per germline, CDR1 SGHAT and CDR2 FQNNGV. This chain's CDR3 is CASSLGVNGELFF. The CDR3 DNA follows: TGTGCCAGCAGCTTAGGGGTGAACGGGGAGCTGTTTTTT.

Only a few counts were recorded for this clonotype. The rearrangement joins TRBV5-6 to TRBJ2-1, with D possibly TRBD2 on 6 matching bases. Germline CDR1 and CDR2: SGHDT and YYEEEE. The CDR3 is made up of 17 amino acids. V was shortened by 0 bases and J by 7 bases, with 20 bases between the two germline ends. CDR3 protein: CASSLGGGAGRVNEQFF. Here the CDR3 DNA reads TGTGCCAGCAGCTTGGGGGGAGGAGCGGGTCGTGTGAATGAGCAGTTCTTC.

The gene calls are TRBV7-3 and TRBJ2-3; weak D call: TRBD2 (7 bases). This CDR3 has 15 residues. Per germline, CDR1 SGHTA and CDR2 FQGTGA. Deletions cut 5 bases from V and 6 bases from J, with 18 bases between. The CDR3 here is CASSQEYGGRDTQYF. The CDR3 DNA sequence: TGTGCCAGCAGCCAAGAGTACGGGGGGCGGGATACGCAGTATTTT.

The chain joins TRBV15 to TRBJ2-1; TRBD2 matches 10 bases. The CDR3 consists of 20 residues. The ends lost 0 bases at V and 5 bases at J; junction bases unmatched: 16. Germline CDR1 LNHNV, CDR2 YYDKDF (reference sequence). The chain's CDR3 is CATSRDLTLAGVSRHNEQFF. The CDR3 coding sequence is TGTGCCACCAGCAGAGATCTAACCCTAGCGGGAGTCAGCAGGCACAATGAGCAGTTCTTC.

V is TRBV20-1 and J is TRBJ2-4; tentatively, D is TRBD1 (5 bases). The CDR3 spans 15 residues. V was pared by 3 bases and J by 0 bases, with 12 bases between. Germline CDR1 reads DFQATT; CDR2 reads SNEGSKA (reference sequence). CDR3 DNA sequence: TGCAGTGCTAGTTGGACAACTCTAGCCAAAAACATTCAGTACTTC. Amino acids: CSASWTTLAKNIQYF.

The CDR3 spells CASSRTPSSYNEQFF. DNA of the CDR3: TGTGCCAGTAGTAGGACTCCGAGCTCCTACAATGAGCAGTTCTTC. This chain connects TRBV19 to TRBJ2-1, with D tentatively TRBD2 (5 bases). This CDR3 has 15 amino acids. Looked up from germline, CDR1 is LNHDA and CDR2 is SQIVND (reference sequence). V was shortened by 4 bases and J by 0 bases, with 10 bases between the two germline ends.